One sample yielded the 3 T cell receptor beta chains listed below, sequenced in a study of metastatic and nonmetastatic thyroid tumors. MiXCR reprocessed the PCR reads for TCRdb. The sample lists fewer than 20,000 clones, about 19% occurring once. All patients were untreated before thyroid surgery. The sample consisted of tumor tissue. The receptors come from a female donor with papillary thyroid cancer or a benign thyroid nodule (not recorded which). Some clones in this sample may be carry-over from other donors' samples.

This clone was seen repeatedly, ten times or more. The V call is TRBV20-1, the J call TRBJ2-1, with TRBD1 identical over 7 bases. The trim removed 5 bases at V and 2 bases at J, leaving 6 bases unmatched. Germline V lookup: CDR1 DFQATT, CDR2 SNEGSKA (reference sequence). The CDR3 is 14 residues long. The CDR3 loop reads CSAGGGTAYNEQFF. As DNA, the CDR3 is TGCAGTGCTGGAGGTGGGACAGCCTACAATGAGCAGTTCTTC.

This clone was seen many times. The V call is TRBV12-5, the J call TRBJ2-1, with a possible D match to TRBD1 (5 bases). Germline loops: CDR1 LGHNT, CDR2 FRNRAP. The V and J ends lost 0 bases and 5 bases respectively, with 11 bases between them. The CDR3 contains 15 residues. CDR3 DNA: TGTGCTAGTGGTTTGGTAATAACAGGAGACAATGAGCAGTTCTTC. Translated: CASGLVITGDNEQFF. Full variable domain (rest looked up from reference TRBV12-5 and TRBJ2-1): DARVTQTPRHKVTEMGQEVTMRCQPILGHNTVFWYRQTMMQGLELLAYFRNRAPLDDSGMPKDRFSAEMPDATLATLKIQPSEPRDSAVYFCASGLVITGDNEQFFGPGTRLTVL.

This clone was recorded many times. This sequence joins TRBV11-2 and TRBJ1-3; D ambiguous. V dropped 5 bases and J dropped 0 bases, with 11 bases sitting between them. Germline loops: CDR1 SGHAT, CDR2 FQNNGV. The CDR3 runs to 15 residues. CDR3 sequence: CASSPYTSSGNTIYF. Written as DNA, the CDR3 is TGTGCCAGCAGCCCGTATACTAGCTCTGGAAACACCATATATTTT.